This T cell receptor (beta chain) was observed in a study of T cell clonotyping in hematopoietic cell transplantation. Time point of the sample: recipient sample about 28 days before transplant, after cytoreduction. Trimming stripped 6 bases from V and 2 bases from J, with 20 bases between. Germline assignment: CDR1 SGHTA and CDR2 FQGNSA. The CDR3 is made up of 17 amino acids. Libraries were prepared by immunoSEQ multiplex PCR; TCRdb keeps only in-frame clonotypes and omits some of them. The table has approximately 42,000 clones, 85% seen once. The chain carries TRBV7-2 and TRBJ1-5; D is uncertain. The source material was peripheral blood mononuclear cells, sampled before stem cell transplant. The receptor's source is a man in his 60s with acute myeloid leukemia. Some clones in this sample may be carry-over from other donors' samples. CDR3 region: CASRSGPSIGGNQPQHF. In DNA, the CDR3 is TGTGCCAGCAGATCCGGACCGTCCATTGGGGGCAATCAGCCCCAGCATTTT. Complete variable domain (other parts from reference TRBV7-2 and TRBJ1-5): GAGVSQSPSNKVTEKGKDVELRCDPISGHTALYWYRQSLGQGLEFLIYFQGNSAPDKSGLPSDRFSAERTGGSVSTLTIQRTQQEDSAVYLCASRSGPSIGGNQPQHFGDGTRLSIL.